The TCR beta chain under discussion was sequenced for a study of CD8 T cells in ankylosing spondylitis. The study's findings and limits: It appeared that ankylosing spondylitis blood was characterized by a TCR beta motif of several highly homologous variants. Significant enrichment of disease-linked clones was reportedly seen in matched ankylosing spondylitis synovial fluid. Disease-linked clones had a CD8+ phenotype and relatively low frequency in peripheral blood.

Researchers built TCR beta libraries using quantitative 5'-RACE with molecular barcodes. Each CDR3 protein is one row after TCRdb ran MiXCR on the 5' RACE reads. The sample contains almost 250,000 distinct CDR3 sequences, roughly 32% of which appear only once. The CDR3 extends over 13 amino acids. V lost 10 bases to trimming and J lost 8 bases, with 19 bases between them. This clonotype turned up a few times. Its antigen remains unknown. The chain links TRBV12-3 or TRBV12-4 to TRBJ2-3; possibly TRBD2 for D (5 bases). The clonotype was recovered from a male donor with ankylosing spondylitis or in good health (not recorded which). Sequenced material: blood, either unsorted or a sorted T cell fraction (not recorded which). CDR3 amino acids: CATNPAGGGTQYF. The DNA for the CDR3 is TGTGCCACCAACCCGGCGGGCGGCGGTACGCAGTATTTT.